One and the same sample provided the 19 T cell receptor beta chains below, sequenced in a study of T cells in Graves' hyperthyroidism and ophthalmopathy. Amplified TCR beta CDR3 regions derived from RNA transcripts. RT-PCR in the first round (using the HTBI primer set) targeted the TCR CDR3. One entry per CDR3 protein results from TCRdb running MiXCR on the multiplex PCR reads. The sample records 350,000 or so distinct CDR3 sequences, 15% to 20% being singletons. Input material: blood. These receptors were collected from a woman aged 40 to 55 with Graves' ophthalmopathy.

This clonotype was seen repeatedly, ten times or more. The V and J genes are TRBV6-5 and TRBJ1-6; unclear D gene. The CDR3 is 16 amino acids. Germline assignment: CDR1 MNHEY and CDR2 SVGAGI. V gave up 5 bases and J gave up 9 bases, with 20 bases separating them. Here the CDR3 reads CASSPRGRRASSPLHF. The CDR3 DNA follows: TGTGCCAGCAGTCCCCGCGGGAGAAGGGCAAGTTCACCCCTCCACTTT.

This clonotype was counted at least ten times. This chain connects TRBV12-3 or TRBV12-4 to TRBJ1-1, with TRBD1 as a possible D gene (5 bases). The ends were cut back, 5 bases at V and 11 bases at J, with 18 bases in the middle. CDR3 length: 13 residues. The CDR3 loop reads CASSTWDSGEAFF. In nucleotides, the CDR3 is TGTGCCAGCAGTACATGGGACTCCGGCGAGGCTTTCTTT.

This clonotype was recorded at least ten times. The V and J genes are TRBV19 and TRBJ1-5, with 8 bases identical to TRBD1. This CDR3 comprises 16 residues. The trim removed 4 bases at V and 2 bases at J, leaving 7 bases unmatched. The germline V gene encodes CDR1 LNHDA and CDR2 SQIVND (reference sequence). The CDR3 spells CASSTITGGGNQPQHF. The CDR3 nucleotides read TGTGCCAGTAGTACCATTACAGGGGGAGGCAATCAGCCCCAGCATTTT.

This clonotype appeared many times. The chain recombines TRBV9 with TRBJ2-5; 12 nucleotides align to TRBD2. V trimming: 0 bases; J trimming: 5 bases; junction bases outside the gene matches: 5. Germline V gives CDR1 SGDLS, CDR2 YYNGEE. This CDR3 region has 16 residues. In nucleotides, the CDR3 is TGTGCCAGCAGCGTAGCTAGCGGGAGGGCCTTGGAGACCCAGTACTTC. Protein product: CASSVASGRALETQYF.

This clonotype was recorded many times. J is TRBJ2-7 and V is TRBV12-3 or TRBV12-4; 9 bases are a match to TRBD2. V was pared by 0 bases and J by 5 bases, with 8 bases of the junction left unmatched. The CDR3 is made up of 16 amino acids. CDR3 DNA sequence: TGTGCCAGCAGTTTAGCGCTAATGCGGGAGGGCCACGAGCAGTACTTC. Its translation: CASSLALMREGHEQYF.

The gene calls are TRBV12-3 or TRBV12-4 and TRBJ2-7; no reliable D call. The CDR3 is 13 residues long. V was trimmed by 7 bases and J by 6 bases, leaving 16 bases between them. Here the CDR3 reads CASIDPHHGEQYF. Written as DNA, the CDR3 is TGTGCCAGCATAGATCCACACCACGGCGAGCAGTACTTC.

This clonotype has at least ten counts. This sequence joins TRBV19 and TRBJ1-5; TRBD1 matches at 8 bases. Germline V gives CDR1 LNHDA, CDR2 SQIVND (reference sequence). The CDR3 totals 15 residues. The ends lost 0 bases at V and 7 bases at J; junction bases unmatched: 5. In DNA, the CDR3 is TGTGCCAGTAGTATAGATCTGGACAGGGTGCAGCCCCAGCATTTT. Translated, it gives CASSIDLDRVQPQHF.

The gene calls are TRBV19 and TRBJ2-5; D gene uncertain. The CDR3 runs 16 residues. The germline gives CDR1 LNHDA, CDR2 SQIVND (reference sequence). Trimming left V 6 bases short and J 5 bases short, with 22 bases between. The CDR3 reads CASSRRTEKSRETQYF. The CDR3 DNA reads TGTGCCAGTAGCAGAAGGACGGAGAAGTCCAGGGAGACCCAGTACTTC.

Details on this clonotype: In this CDR3 the conserved last residue, phenylalanine or tryptophan, is missing, so a read error is likely. The chain is built from TRBV12-3 or TRBV12-4 and TRBJ1-2; TRBD1 aligns across 9 bases. This CDR3 is built from 16 residues. Germline trimming cut 2 bases from V and 0 bases from J; bases unmatched to any gene: 4. The CDR3 sequence is CASSLTTGGTNYGYTI. CDR3 nucleotides: TGTGCCAGCAGTTTAACAACAGGGGGCACTAACTATGGCTACACCATC.

This clonotype occurred many times. The chain is built from TRBV9 and TRBJ2-7; a weak D match, TRBD2 (6 bases). With 0 bases removed from V and 0 bases from J, the gap between germline ends came to 10 bases. Germline-derived CDR1 and CDR2 are SGDLS and YYNGEE. The CDR3 spans 15 residues. This chain's CDR3 is CASSVASADSYEQYF. The CDR3, as DNA: TGTGCCAGCAGCGTAGCTAGCGCCGACTCCTACGAGCAGTACTTC.

This clonotype has a handful of counts. CDR3 in amino acids: CASSPAAETQYF. CDR3 in DNA: TGTGCCAGCTCACCCGCGGCAGAGACCCAGTACTTC. The V and J genes are TRBV18 and TRBJ2-5; no clear D. The CDR3 has 12 residues. Germline lookup yields CDR1 KGHSH and CDR2 LQKENI. Trimming took off 3 bases at V and 4 bases at J, with 6 bases between the two ends. Based on the CDR3 plus reference TRBV18 and TRBJ2-5, the full variable domain is NAGVMQNPRHLVRRRGQEARLRCSPMKGHSHVYWYRQLPEEGLKFMVYLQKENIIDESGMPKERFSAEFPKEGPSILRIQQVVRGDSAAYFCASSPAAETQYFGPGTRLLVL.

The table lists this clonotype with many counts. The J gene is TRBJ2-7, the V gene TRBV29-1; 7 positions match TRBD2. The germline V gene encodes CDR1 SQVTM and CDR2 ANQGSEA. CDR3 size: 15 residues. After removal of 5 bases from V and 1 base from J, the junction contained 11 bases not matched to a gene. CDR3 DNA: TGCAGCGTTTTCGGGGGGATGGGATTTTCCTACGAGCAGTACTTC. Translated, it gives CSVFGGMGFSYEQYF.

The sample holds a few counts of this clonotype. J is TRBJ2-7 and V is TRBV19, with TRBD2 identical over 9 bases. The V gene's germline CDR1 is LNHDA and CDR2 SQIVND (reference sequence). This CDR3 is built from 15 residues. The V and J ends lost 3 bases and 3 bases, in that order; junction bases with no gene match: 6. Here the CDR3 reads CASSMASGTYYEQYF. DNA of the CDR3: TGTGCCAGTAGTATGGCTAGCGGGACTTACTACGAGCAGTACTTC.

This chain connects TRBV6-2 or TRBV6-3 to TRBJ2-7; 9 bases are shared with TRBD1. From germline, CDR1 is MNHEY and CDR2 SVGEGT. The CDR3 is 16 amino acids. The trim removed 5 bases at V and 5 bases at J, leaving 13 bases unmatched. The chain's CDR3 is CASSDPRDRVADEQYF. The CDR3 DNA sequence: TGTGCCAGCAGTGACCCACGGGACAGGGTCGCGGACGAGCAGTACTTC.

This clonotype has a handful of counts. V and J are TRBV5-1 and TRBJ2-5, with TRBD2 identical over 9 bases. V shed 4 bases and J 4 bases; nucleotides not matched to a gene: 2. There are 13 residues in the CDR3. Germline loops: CDR1 SGHRS, CDR2 YFSETQ. In DNA form, the CDR3 reads TGCGCCAGCAGCCCGACTAGCGGAGAGACCCAGTACTTC. The encoded protein is CASSPTSGETQYF.

This clonotype was counted ten times or more. The genes are TRBV2 and TRBJ2-5, with 13 positions matching TRBD2. Germline V gene data show CDR1 as SNHLY and CDR2 as FYNNEI. Trimming removed 8 bases from V and 3 bases from J; junction bases left unmatched: 0. The CDR3 covers 13 residues. The CDR3, as DNA: TGTGCCAGCGGGACTAGCGGGGAAGAGACCCAGTACTTC. This sequence encodes CASGTSGEETQYF.

This clonotype has ten or more counts. This chain joins TRBV5-1 and TRBJ2-7; the match to TRBD1 covers 7 bases. This CDR3 is 14 amino acids long. V shed 3 bases and J 5 bases; nucleotides not matched to a gene: 8. CDR1 and CDR2 from the germline V gene are SGHRS and YFSETQ. The CDR3 region has the DNA TGCGCCAGCAGCTGGGTCGGAACAGGGGACGAGCAGTACTTC. This codes for CASSWVGTGDEQYF.

This clonotype occurred many times. This rearrangement joins TRBV27 to TRBJ1-2, with 7 bases aligning to TRBD1. Trimming cost V 6 bases and J 2 bases; bases outside gene matches: 3. Germline loops: CDR1 MNHEY, CDR2 SMNVEV (reference sequence). The CDR3 is 13 amino acids. The CDR3 DNA reads as TGTGCCAGCAGATCGGGACAGAACTATGGCTACACCTTC. This codes for CASRSGQNYGYTF.

This clonotype has ten or more counts. This chain links TRBV19 with TRBJ2-7; 9 nucleotides align to TRBD2. CDR1 is LNHDA and CDR2 is SQIVND in the germline V gene (reference sequence). V was pared by 5 bases and J by 2 bases, with 7 bases of the junction left unmatched. The length of the CDR3 is 15 residues. The CDR3 DNA reads as TGTGCCAGTAGTCTCCGACTAGCGGCTGCCTACGAGCAGTACTTC. Protein product: CASSLRLAAAYEQYF.